Shown below are 17 T cell receptor beta chains from a single sample sequenced in a study of T cells in Graves' hyperthyroidism and ophthalmopathy. There were TCR beta CDR3 regions amplified from RNA transcripts. TCR CDR3 underwent first-round RT-PCR with the HTBI primer set. TCRdb redid the calling of the multiplex PCR reads with MiXCR, one entry per CDR3 protein. The table has some 550,000 distinct CDR3 sequences, around 21% seen once. The sample taken for sequencing was blood. The receptors were gathered from a man younger than 35 with Graves' hyperthyroidism.

V usage is TRBV6-1 and J usage is TRBJ2-5; TRBD2 aligns across 7 bases. Germline V CDR1 and CDR2: MNHNS, SASEGT. The CDR3 is made up of 16 amino acids. The J segment lost 4 bases and the V segment lost 7 bases, leaving 15 bases of the junction unmatched. The CDR3 DNA is TGTGCCAGCACAAACCGACGGGGAGGGGCGACAGAGACCCAGTACTTC. As protein: CASTNRRGGATETQYF.

This clonotype was seen only a few times. One end of the junction varies from germline; a read error may be responsible. The rearrangement links TRBV20-1 to TRBJ1-2; no clear D gene. Germline values: CDR1 DFQATT, CDR2 SNEGSKA (reference sequence). This CDR3 has 13 residues. The CDR3 DNA sequence: TGCAGTGCCTCTGGGCCGGGGAACTATGGCCACACCTTC. Its translation: CSASGPGNYGHTF.

This clonotype appeared many times. The J gene is TRBJ1-1, the V gene TRBV19, with no clear D. In germline, CDR1 is LNHDA, CDR2 SQIVND (reference sequence). This CDR3 region has 16 residues. Trimming took off 5 bases at V and 2 bases at J, with 18 bases between the two ends. CDR3 coding DNA: TGTGCCAGTAGTCCCGCAGGTTCTCAATCAAACACTGAAGCTTTCTTT. It yields the protein CASSPAGSQSNTEAFF. The full variable domain, with the rest looked up from reference TRBV19 and TRBJ1-1, is DGGITQSPKYLFRKEGQNVTLSCEQNLNHDAMYWYRQDPGQGLRLIYYSQIVNDFQKGDIAEGYSVSREKKESFPLTVTSAQKNPTAFYLCASSPAGSQSNTEAFFGQGTRLTVV.

This clonotype turned up a few times. The chain has TRBV12-3 or TRBV12-4 and TRBJ2-2; possibly TRBD2 for D (5 bases). The CDR3 has 16 amino acids. V was clipped by 0 bases and J by 3 bases, with 11 bases between them. The CDR3 bases are TGTGCCAGCAGTTTAGCGGCCGGGGTCGACACCGGGGAGCTGTTTTTT. It specifies CASSLAAGVDTGELFF.

This clonotype was counted a few times. This chain joins TRBV18 and TRBJ1-1, with a tentative D call TRBD1 (5 bases). Germline-derived CDR1 and CDR2 are KGHSH and LQKENI. CDR3 length equals 14 residues. With 6 bases removed from V and 1 base from J, the gap between germline ends came to 12 bases. CDR3 sequence reads: CASSRLGQNTEAFF. For the CDR3, the DNA is TGTGCCAGCTCGCGACTAGGACAGAACACTGAAGCTTTCTTT.

The sample holds many counts of this clonotype. The chain recombines TRBV4-1 with TRBJ2-7, with D perhaps being TRBD1 or TRBD2 (5 bases each). The V end lost 1 base, the J end lost 3 bases, and 13 bases lay between the germline ends. The CDR3 spans 15 residues. Germline CDR1 MGHRA, CDR2 YSYEKL. The CDR3 coding sequence is TGCGCCAGCAGCCAAGTTCCAGGGACCCACTACGAGCAGTACTTC. Protein product: CASSQVPGTHYEQYF.

Many counts were recorded for this clonotype. This chain joins TRBV15 and TRBJ1-1; weak D call: TRBD1 (6 bases). CDR1 and CDR2 from the germline V gene are LNHNV and YYDKDF (reference sequence). The CDR3 contains 14 residues. V gave up 4 bases and J gave up 9 bases, with 18 bases separating them. CDR3 nucleotides: TGTGCCACCAGCACGCGTACGACAGGCATCCAAGCTTTCTTT. It encodes CATSTRTTGIQAFF.

There are many counts of this clonotype. The genes are TRBV5-1 and TRBJ1-2; TRBD1 aligns across 8 bases. From germline, CDR1 is SGHRS and CDR2 YFSETQ. The J segment lost 7 bases and the V segment lost 2 bases, leaving 10 bases of the junction unmatched. The CDR3 is made up of 15 amino acids. The CDR3 nucleotides are TGCGCCAGCAGCTTAGACAGGGGACTGGTTGGTGGCTACACCTTC. Translated: CASSLDRGLVGGYTF. Based on the CDR3 plus reference TRBV5-1 and TRBJ1-2, the full variable domain is KAGVTQTPRYLIKTRGQQVTLSCSPISGHRSVSWYQQTPGQGLQFLFEYFSETQRNKGNFPGRFSGRQFSNSRSEMNVSTLELGDSALYLCASSLDRGLVGGYTFGSGTRLTVV.

At least ten counts were recorded for this clonotype. The chain carries TRBV11-2 and TRBJ1-2; D remains ambiguous. This CDR3 has 13 residues. Trimming cost V 2 bases and J 8 bases, with 12 bases left between them. From germline, CDR1 is SGHAT and CDR2 FQNNGV. The CDR3 DNA sequence: TGTGCCAGCAGCTTACCCACGGGCCTAGGCTACACCTTC. This codes for CASSLPTGLGYTF.

This clonotype has at least ten counts. The V gene is TRBV30, the J gene TRBJ1-2; D ambiguous. The CDR3 is 12 residues long. Germline V gene data show CDR1 as GTSNPN and CDR2 as SVGIG (reference sequence). Trimming shortened V by 2 bases and J by 4 bases, and 8 bases separated the two germline ends. CDR3 sequence (DNA): TGTGCCTGGAGTACTTCCTCCTATGGCTACACCTTC. It specifies CAWSTSSYGYTF.

This clonotype turned up a few times. V gene TRBV7-9 combines with J gene TRBJ1-1, with D unclear. V was clipped by 5 bases and J by 7 bases, with 14 bases between them. The germline CDR1 and CDR2 sequences are SEHNR and FQNEAQ (reference sequence). The CDR3 runs 13 residues. As DNA, the CDR3 is TGTGCCAGCAGCCCGCCCCCCGCCGGTGAAGCTTTCTTT. Its protein product is CASSPPPAGEAFF.

On this clonotype itself: The junction departs from the called germline gene at one end, perhaps through a read error. The gene calls are TRBV5-1 and TRBJ1-3, with D perhaps TRBD1 (5 bases). The CDR3 runs 11 residues. Germline CDR1 SGHRS, CDR2 YFSETQ. The CDR3 region is CASSPNRDQSF. Written as DNA, the CDR3 is TGCGCCAGCAGCCCGAACCGGGACCAGAGTTTT.

This clonotype was seen more than once but under ten times. A much larger clone differs by one base, so this may be a read error. This CDR3 fails to terminate in the conserved phenylalanine or tryptophan, so it likely reflects a read error. The chain links TRBV12-3 or TRBV12-4 to TRBJ2-5, with D maybe TRBD1 (6 bases). This CDR3 has 15 residues. V was trimmed by 5 bases and J by 1 base, leaving 14 bases between them. This CDR3 is CASSNPGHRQETQYL. CDR3 bases: TGTGCCAGCAGTAATCCGGGACACCGCCAAGAGACCCAGTACCTC.

This clonotype was recorded at least ten times. The chain uses TRBV19 and TRBJ1-2; 9 bases map to TRBD1. J gave up 8 bases and V 7 bases, and 5 bases lay outside the gene matches. Germline V gene lookup returns CDR1 LNHDA and CDR2 SQIVND (reference sequence). The CDR3 has 12 amino acids. Here the CDR3 reads CASTTQGAGYTF. The CDR3 nucleotides read TGTGCCAGTACCACACAGGGGGCAGGCTACACCTTC.

This clonotype came up a few times. The rearrangement joins TRBV30 to TRBJ2-7; 7 bases align to TRBD2. V dropped 3 bases and J dropped 7; count of bases not matched to a gene: 9. The CDR3 sequence is 13 residues long. Germline assignment: CDR1 GTSNPN and CDR2 SVGIG (reference sequence). CDR3 DNA: TGTGCCTGGAGGGCCGTGGGGGAGGGTGAGCAGTACTTC. Encoded protein: CAWRAVGEGEQYF.

This clonotype was recorded many times. The chain joins TRBV5-1 to TRBJ1-1; D not certain. Looked up from germline, CDR1 is SGHRS and CDR2 is YFSETQ. This CDR3 has 12 amino acids. V was clipped by 0 bases and J by 6 bases, with 6 bases between them. The CDR3 is CASSLDGPEAFF. The CDR3 DNA follows: TGCGCCAGCAGCTTGGATGGGCCTGAAGCTTTCTTT.

The CDR3 spells CASSDGGRNTEAFF. The CDR3 coding sequence is TGTGCCAGCAGTGATGGGGGCAGGAACACTGAAGCTTTCTTT. This rearrangement joins TRBV6-1 to TRBJ1-1; D perhaps matches TRBD1 (6 bases). V was clipped by 3 bases and J by 1 base, with 9 bases between them. CDR3 length: 14 residues. Germline CDR1 and CDR2: MNHNS and SASEGT.